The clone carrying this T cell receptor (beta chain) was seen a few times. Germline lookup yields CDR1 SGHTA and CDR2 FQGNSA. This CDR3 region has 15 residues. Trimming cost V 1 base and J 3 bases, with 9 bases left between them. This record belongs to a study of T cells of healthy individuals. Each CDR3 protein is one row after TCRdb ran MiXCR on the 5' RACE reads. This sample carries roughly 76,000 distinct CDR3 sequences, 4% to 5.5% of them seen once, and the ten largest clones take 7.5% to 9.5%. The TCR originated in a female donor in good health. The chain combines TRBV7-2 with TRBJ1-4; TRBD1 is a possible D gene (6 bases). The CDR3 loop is CASSLGPGANEKLFF. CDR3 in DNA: TGTGCCAGCAGCTTAGGGCCAGGGGCTAATGAAAAACTGTTTTTT.